The entry below describes one T cell receptor (beta chain). Its recognized antigen is unknown. Qualities for individual bases were not recorded, and no much larger clone is one base off. V is clipped by 0 bases and J by 7 bases, and the sequence between their germline boundaries is 10 bases long. From the cysteine through the phenylalanine, the CDR3 covers 14 amino acids. The DNA shown is the 42-base CDR3, in frame from base 1. This specimen belongs to a study of spatial heterogeneity in lung cancer (dated by TCRdb to about 2019). Study-level background: More beta-chain than alpha-chain transcripts were consistently detected, likely reflecting higher beta-chain transcript abundance. TCR repertoire features were related to nonsynonymous mutation counts determined by whole-exome sequencing of tumor tissue. In non-small cell lung cancer, the study made a quantitative comparison of TCR alpha and beta repertoires among multiple tumor regions, matched nontumor lung and blood. In the raw uncorrected reads, each unique combination of TCR and UMI appeared more than ten times on average. Both alpha and beta chains were TCR-sequenced in samples taken at surgery, namely 220 tumor regions, under 80 matched nontumor lung samples and 50 to 60 PBMC samples. Overall study results and their limits: Ubiquitous expanded tumor TCRs were found in blood more often at tumor resection than at routine follow-up. Additional single-cell paired TCR alpha and beta sequencing was considered necessary to confirm, at a functional level, the hypothesis that regional TCRs recognize regional mutations.

Libraries came from 5' RACE. The run used a NextSeq 500. To allow correction of PCR and sequencing errors, the TCR library protocol tagged every TCR cDNA molecule with a unique molecular identifier. As for the authors' bioinformatics: TCR identification, UMI-based error correction and CDR3 extraction were all carried out with Decombinator tools. TCRs above a frequency of 2 per 1,000, corresponding to the top 1% of the tumor frequency distribution, were defined as expanded. Rényi diversity was computed with the R vegan package after subsampling each repertoire 100 times to 5,000 TCRs. CDR3 similarity networks were built from amino acid triplet string-kernel similarity, connecting CDR3s with pairwise similarity above 0.82. TCRdb took the public reads, trimmed them with fastp at Q25, ran MiXCR for clone calling and kept in-frame beta chains. Here each entry gathers all rows of one CDR3 protein and keeps the most common genes and DNA. The V and J calls were not made by the authors but by TCRdb's processing. The sample records some 100,000 distinct CDR3 sequences, about 9.4% of which are singletons. The ten largest clones capture 6.9% of the sample.

What the time point label conveys for this sample: sample taken at primary tumor resection. For TCR sequencing, whole RNA was extracted from tumor and nontumor lung tissue, or from cryopreserved PBMC samples, and no cell sorting was done. Samples were obtained from approximately 72 patients with early-stage, untreated non-small cell lung cancer from the lung TRACERx cohort. Only patients with enough RNA available from two or more tumor regions were chosen for TCR sequencing. The receptor chain draws on TRBV12-3 or TRBV12-4 and TRBJ2-1; the D gene is perhaps TRBD2, from 6 matching bases. Source: PBMCs, taken at surgery. The origin of this receptor is a male donor with early-stage non-small cell lung cancer. The CDR3 sequence is CASSLARGENEQFF. The DNA reads as follows: TGTGCCAGCAGTTTAGCGCGCGGGGAAAATGAGCAGTTCTTC.